Below, one T cell receptor (beta chain) is given with its context. The conserved phenylalanine or tryptophan is not found at the CDR3 terminus, so this likely reflects a read error. The limits of the CDR3 on the DNA are not certain, so only TCRdb's listed CDR3 is given. Distinct nucleotide sequences in the sample also encode this CDR3. TCRdb keeps only in-frame clones here, not all; method: immunoSEQ multiplex PCR. The data hold hundreds of thousands of clones, with about four fifths observed a single time. The data belong to a study of blood T cell repertoires in COVID-19. Study details: Some COVID-19 samples were acute and others convalescent; all came from the United States, Italy and Spain.

The CDR3 region is 15 residues in length, termini included. Germline-derived CDR1 and CDR2 are MNHEY and SVGAGI. This chain joins TRBV6-5 and TRBJ2-7; the tabulated D call, TRBD2, remains unverified against the DNA. Sequencing input: peripheral blood. The source is a man older than 75 with acute or convalescent COVID-19. The CDR3 reads CAVEVVASGRQEPIY.